Below are 28 T cell receptor beta chains sequenced from a single sample in a study of CD8+ T cells in alopecia areata. Extraction and reverse transcription of RNA yielded cDNA as the sequencing template. Generated by immunoSEQ multiplex PCR, the TCRdb table keeps only in-frame clones and is missing some. The sample records approximately 190,000 clones, over 45% being singletons. The treatment: oral pan-JAK inhibitor, 5-10 mg twice daily. This sample comprised CD4+ T cells sorted from blood, obtained at week 24, from a patient treated with tofacitinib. The source is a human donor with alopecia areata.

This clone showed up just a few times. The chain carries TRBV6-6 and TRBJ2-5; 7 nucleotides match TRBD1. Germline V gene lookup returns CDR1 MNHNY and CDR2 SVGAGI (reference sequence). Losses at the gene ends were 2 bases for V and 4 bases for J; bases not matched to a gene: 1. This CDR3 contains 13 residues. The CDR3 here is CASSYRDRETQYF. CDR3 DNA: TGTGCCAGCAGTTACCGGGACAGAGAGACCCAGTACTTC.

This clone turned up a few times. The chain uses TRBV29-1 and TRBJ1-1; TRBD1 matches at 7 bases. V lost 4 bases to trimming and J lost 1 base; unmatched junction nucleotides: 3. Germline V lookup: CDR1 SQVTM, CDR2 ANQGSEA. The CDR3 is 13 residues long. The CDR3 protein is CSVVRGTNTEAFF. DNA for the CDR3: TGCAGCGTTGTCAGGGGGACGAACACTGAAGCTTTCTTT.

This clone was counted between two and nine times. The chain joins TRBV29-1 to TRBJ2-5; D is ambiguous. The germline V gene encodes CDR1 SQVTM and CDR2 ANQGSEA. With 7 bases removed from V and 4 bases from J, the gap between germline ends came to 16 bases. The CDR3 is made up of 13 amino acids. For the CDR3, the DNA is TGCAGCGCGGTGGACCGCCGAGCAGAGACCCAGTACTTC. Translating it yields CSAVDRRAETQYF.

V is TRBV9 and J is TRBJ2-1; D remains unclear. The CDR3 loop spans 12 amino acids. The V end lost 0 bases, the J end lost 15 bases, and 13 bases lay between the germline ends. The germline gives CDR1 SGDLS, CDR2 YYNGEE. In nucleotides, the CDR3 is TGTGCCAGCAGCGTAGGTCCCATGAGACGGTTCTTC. Translated: CASSVGPMRRFF.

The chain uses TRBV4-3 and TRBJ2-2; no definite D call. V lost 1 base to trimming and J lost 7 bases, with 7 bases between them. The CDR3 is made up of 13 amino acids. Germline-derived CDR1 and CDR2 are LGHNA and YSLEER. This CDR3 reads CASSQGVDGELFF. The CDR3 DNA sequence: TGCGCCAGCAGCCAAGGGGTAGACGGGGAGCTGTTTTTT.

This clone was observed a handful of times. The chain uses TRBV11-2 and TRBJ1-3; D not resolved. Trimming pared 5 bases from V and 9 bases from J, leaving 8 bases between. Germline CDR1 reads SGHAT; CDR2 reads FQNNGV. This CDR3 spans 11 amino acids. CDR3: CASSPRRTIYF. Written as DNA, the CDR3 is TGTGCCAGCAGCCCGAGACGCACCATATATTTT.

This clone has more than one count but fewer than ten. The gene calls are TRBV5-4 and TRBJ1-6; 7 bases map to TRBD1. This CDR3 has 15 amino acids. V shed 1 base, J shed 13 bases, and the junction held 11 bases outside the gene matches. Germline loops: CDR1 SGHNT, CDR2 YYREEE (reference sequence). CDR3 residues: CASSLTGDTNFPLHF. As DNA, the CDR3 is TGTGCCAGCAGCTTGACAGGGGACACCAATTTTCCCCTCCACTTT.

The CDR3 loop is CASIRVGEQYF. Here the CDR3 DNA reads TGCGCCAGCATCAGGGTCGGCGAGCAGTACTTC. This chain joins TRBV23-1 and TRBJ2-7, with D possibly being TRBD1 (5 bases). TRBV23-1 is reported as an ORF; its role is uncertain. This CDR3 is 11 amino acids long. Trimming left V 7 bases short and J 6 bases short, with 10 bases between.

The chain links TRBV5-4 to TRBJ2-3, with D perhaps matching TRBD1 or TRBD2 (6 bases each). The CDR3 runs 16 residues. Trimming shortened V by 0 bases and J by 1 base, and 12 bases separated the two germline ends. Germline assignment: CDR1 SGHNT and CDR2 YYREEE (reference sequence). DNA of the CDR3: TGTGCCAGCAGCTTGGTCTTCGGGGGCCGCACAGATACGCAGTATTTT. This codes for CASSLVFGGRTDTQYF.

The rearrangement joins TRBV2 to TRBJ1-6, with 8 nucleotides matching TRBD1. J was trimmed by 10 bases and V by 3 bases; bases with no gene match: 5. CDR3 length: 14 residues. The germline V gene has CDR1 SNHLY and CDR2 FYNNEI. The CDR3 DNA follows: TGTGCCAGCAGTGAGAGGACAGGGAAATCACCCCTCCACTTT. Protein sequence: CASSERTGKSPLHF.

The rearrangement links TRBV4-1 to TRBJ2-1; tentatively, D is TRBD2 (5 bases). V was trimmed by 4 bases and J by 4 bases, leaving 11 bases between them. The germline V gene has CDR1 MGHRA and CDR2 YSYEKL. The CDR3 spans 14 residues. CDR3 region: CASSPGWEYNEQFF. CDR3 coding DNA: TGCGCCAGCAGCCCGGGTTGGGAGTACAATGAGCAGTTCTTC.

This clone was seen a handful of times. This rearrangement joins TRBV29-1 to TRBJ2-1; 14 bases line up with TRBD2. Germline V gene lookup returns CDR1 SQVTM and CDR2 ANQGSEA. Germline trimming cut 1 base from V and 7 bases from J; bases unmatched to any gene: 6. There are 16 residues in the CDR3. The CDR3 loop reads CSVEGRLAGGRNEQFF. CDR3 nucleotides: TGCAGCGTTGAAGGCCGACTAGCGGGGGGGCGTAATGAGCAGTTCTTC.

This clone has only a few counts. V and J are TRBV5-1 and TRBJ1-4; TRBD1 matches 11 bases. V lost 4 bases to trimming and J lost 10 bases; unmatched junction nucleotides: 6. The CDR3 consists of 14 residues. The germline V gene encodes CDR1 SGHRS and CDR2 YFSETQ. CDR3 nucleotides: TGCGCCAGCAGCGAGGACAGGGGGCAAGGAAAACTGTTTTTT. Protein product: CASSEDRGQGKLFF.

This clone turned up a few times. This chain links TRBV25-1 with TRBJ1-5; D is unresolved. The CDR3 runs to 11 residues. Germline V gene lookup returns CDR1 MGHDK and CDR2 SYGVNS. V lost 8 bases, J lost 3 bases, and 5 bases lay in between. The CDR3 reads CASGYNQPQHF. The DNA of the CDR3 is TGTGCCAGCGGCTACAATCAGCCCCAGCATTTT.

The table lists this clone with many counts. The V gene is TRBV11-2, the J gene TRBJ2-7; 10 bases agree with TRBD2. The germline CDR1 and CDR2 sequences are SGHAT and FQNNGV. The CDR3 loop spans 15 amino acids. The J segment lost 0 bases and the V segment lost 4 bases, leaving 3 bases of the junction unmatched. The CDR3 protein is CASSSTSGSSYEQYF. In DNA, the CDR3 is TGTGCCAGCAGCTCGACTAGCGGGTCCTCCTACGAGCAGTACTTC.

V is TRBV4-1 and J is TRBJ2-2; 7 bases map to TRBD2. V gave up 0 bases and J gave up 0 bases; unmatched junction bases: 4. Germline-derived CDR1 and CDR2 are MGHRA and YSYEKL. The CDR3 runs 17 residues. DNA of the CDR3: TGCGCCAGCAGCCAAGATTGGCTAGCGGCGAACACCGGGGAGCTGTTTTTT. Translation: CASSQDWLAANTGELFF.

The chain links TRBV2 to TRBJ2-7, with TRBD2 matching 8 bases. The germline V gene has CDR1 SNHLY and CDR2 FYNNEI. The CDR3 loop spans 14 amino acids. The ends lost 7 bases at V and 6 bases at J; junction bases unmatched: 11. For the CDR3, the DNA is TGTGCCAGCATACGTAGTAGCGGGGCCGGCGAGCAGTACTTC. Amino acids: CASIRSSGAGEQYF.

The rearrangement joins TRBV5-1 to TRBJ2-5, with D perhaps being TRBD1 or TRBD2 (5 bases each). The ends were cut back, 4 bases at V and 0 bases at J, with 10 bases in the middle. Germline assignment: CDR1 SGHRS and CDR2 YFSETQ. The CDR3 is 14 residues long. The CDR3 region is CASSGGPYQETQYF. CDR3 in DNA: TGCGCCAGCAGCGGGGGACCATACCAAGAGACCCAGTACTTC.

The genes are TRBV30 and TRBJ2-5; D is unresolved. Trimming shortened V by 0 bases and J by 1 base, and 6 bases separated the two germline ends. CDR3 length: 13 amino acids. Per the germline V gene, CDR1 is GTSNPN and CDR2 is SVGIG (reference sequence). CDR3 protein: CAWSVYSQETQYF. CDR3 DNA sequence: TGTGCCTGGAGTGTCTACAGCCAAGAGACCCAGTACTTC.

The V call is TRBV7-9, the J call TRBJ1-1; a weak D match, TRBD1 (5 bases). The CDR3 runs 14 residues. Germline CDR1 and CDR2: SEHNR and FQNEAQ (reference sequence). V lost 5 bases and J lost 0, with 10 bases in between. For the CDR3, the DNA is TGTGCCAGCAGCCGGGGACGGGTGAACACTGAAGCTTTCTTT. Translated: CASSRGRVNTEAFF.

This sequence joins TRBV7-2 and TRBJ2-6, with TRBD2 as a possible D gene (6 bases). Germline V lookup: CDR1 SGHTA, CDR2 FQGNSA. The CDR3 has 18 amino acids. The V and J ends lost 2 bases and 0 bases respectively, with 14 bases between them. CDR3 sequence: CASSLIGTANSGANVLTF. In DNA form, the CDR3 reads TGTGCCAGCAGCTTAATCGGGACTGCCAACTCTGGGGCCAACGTCCTGACTTTC.

The chain employs TRBV4-3 and TRBJ2-5, with TRBD2 matching over 7 bases. The V segment lost 1 base and the J segment 5 bases; nucleotides outside the gene matches: 13. Germline V gene data show CDR1 as LGHNA and CDR2 as YSLEER. The CDR3 has 17 amino acids. The CDR3 loop reads CASSQGDGASGGETQYF. As DNA, the CDR3 is TGCGCCAGCAGCCAAGGAGATGGAGCTAGCGGTGGGGAGACCCAGTACTTC.

V usage is TRBV5-1 and J usage is TRBJ2-2; D may be TRBD1 (6 bases). CDR3 size: 13 residues. Germline V gives CDR1 SGHRS, CDR2 YFSETQ. Trimming took 5 bases from V and 1 from J, leaving 6 bases between them. This CDR3 reads CASRGQNTGELFF. In DNA, the CDR3 is TGCGCCAGCAGGGGACAGAACACCGGGGAGCTGTTTTTT.

This clone has only a few counts. This chain uses TRBV5-6 with TRBJ2-3; no reliable D call. Per germline, CDR1 SGHDT and CDR2 YYEEEE. CDR3 length: 14 amino acids. Trimming cost V 4 bases and J 6 bases, with 15 bases left between them. CDR3 sequence reads: CASSGSLNMDTQYF. CDR3 DNA: TGTGCCAGCAGCGGATCACTAAACATGGATACGCAGTATTTT.

This clone has only a few counts. Here the CDR3 reads CSVEGGSGANVLTF. CDR3 sequence (DNA): TGCAGCGTTGAAGGGGGTTCTGGGGCCAACGTCCTGACTTTC. This chain links TRBV29-1 with TRBJ2-6; D remains unclear. CDR1 and CDR2 from the germline V gene are SQVTM and ANQGSEA. The CDR3 extends over 14 amino acids. V gave up 1 base and J gave up 1 base, with 5 bases separating them.

The gene calls are TRBV6-6 and TRBJ1-6, with D uncertain. From germline, CDR1 is MNHNY and CDR2 SVGAGI (reference sequence). The CDR3 has 13 amino acids. V was cut by 5 bases and J by 7 bases, with 9 bases left in between. The CDR3 sequence is CASSTTTNSPLHF. CDR3 sequence (DNA): TGTGCCAGCAGTACCACGACCAATTCACCCCTCCACTTT.

The chain has TRBV7-2 and TRBJ2-5; 7 bases are a match to TRBD1. Germline CDR1 reads SGHTA; CDR2 reads FQGNSA. V trimming: 1 base; J trimming: 5 bases; junction bases outside the gene matches: 7. The CDR3 covers 15 residues. The CDR3 here is CASSLVNRGGETQYF. Here the CDR3 DNA reads TGTGCCAGCAGCTTAGTAAACAGGGGCGGCGAGACCCAGTACTTC.

This clone was seen once. Other DNA sequences of this sample code for an identical CDR3. The chain combines TRBV20-1 with TRBJ2-3; no clear D. This CDR3 region has 10 residues. Trimming removed 5 bases at V and 5 bases at J, with 5 bases between. The V gene's germline CDR1 is DFQATT and CDR2 SNEGSKA (reference sequence). This chain's CDR3 is CSAPRDTQYF. In DNA, the CDR3 is TGCAGTGCTCCAAGAGATACGCAGTATTTT.